The 8 T cell receptor beta chains in this list originate from one sample, sequenced in a study of blood T cell repertoires in COVID-19. The table came from immunoSEQ multiplex PCR; TCRdb's copy has only in-frame clones and leaves some out. The sample carries 200,000 to 250,000 clones, 90% recorded once. The sample was PBMCs or T cells enriched from blood (not recorded which). These receptors came from a man aged 25-40 years who had been exposed to COVID-19.

A few counts support this clone. The chain employs TRBV19 and TRBJ2-3; possible D gene TRBD1, 6 bases. Trimming removed 6 bases at V and 0 bases at J, with 13 bases between. Germline V gene sequence: CDR1 LNHDA, CDR2 SQIVND (reference sequence). The CDR3 extends over 15 amino acids. The CDR3 region is CASRTRTVSTDTQYF. Written as DNA, the CDR3 is TGTGCCAGTAGGACACGGACAGTAAGCACAGATACGCAGTATTTT.

This chain connects TRBV9 to TRBJ2-1; 8 nucleotides align to TRBD2. The V and J ends lost 0 bases and 7 bases, in that order; junction bases with no gene match: 15. The CDR3 is made up of 18 amino acids. CDR1 is SGDLS, CDR2 YYNGEE, per germline. CDR3 sequence: CASSVEGPGTRGRNEQFF. DNA for the CDR3: TGTGCCAGCAGCGTAGAGGGCCCAGGGACTAGGGGTCGAAATGAGCAGTTCTTC.

V and J are TRBV4-2 and TRBJ1-2, with D perhaps TRBD1 (5 bases). The CDR3 consists of 14 residues. Looked up from germline, CDR1 is LGHNA and CDR2 is YNFKEQ. V was clipped by 8 bases and J by 0 bases, with 13 bases between them. The CDR3 DNA is TGTGCCAGCTGCCCGACAGCGACTAACTATGGCTACACCTTC. Protein: CASCPTATNYGYTF.

The chain has TRBV19 and TRBJ1-3; D is unresolved. The germline V gene encodes CDR1 LNHDA and CDR2 SQIVND (reference sequence). There are 14 residues in the CDR3. Trimming took off 6 bases at V and 3 bases at J, with 12 bases between the two ends. CDR3 in amino acids: CASSFEAIGNTIYF. The CDR3 nucleotides read TGTGCCAGTAGCTTCGAGGCGATTGGAAACACCATATATTTT.

The chain has TRBV14 and TRBJ2-1; 9 bases match TRBD1. V gave up 2 bases and J gave up 4 bases; unmatched junction bases: 6. CDR1 and CDR2 (germline): SGHDN, FVKESK. The CDR3 is 16 residues long. In nucleotides, the CDR3 is TGTGCCAGCAGCCAACGAAGGGACAGGGTGTACAATGAGCAGTTCTTC. It yields the protein CASSQRRDRVYNEQFF.

The chain combines TRBV19 with TRBJ1-6; 7 bases are shared with TRBD1. Germline CDR1 reads LNHDA; CDR2 reads SQIVND (reference sequence). The CDR3 spans 15 residues. Trimming took 4 bases from V and 9 from J; bases not matched to a gene: 9. CDR3 in amino acids: CASSKTQGMGSPLHF. Here the CDR3 DNA reads TGTGCCAGTAGTAAGACACAGGGGATGGGTTCACCCCTCCACTTT.

V usage is TRBV5-1 and J usage is TRBJ1-1, with TRBD1 identical over 10 bases. The junction had 8 bases not matched to a gene; V was cut back by 3 bases and J by 9 bases. This CDR3 is built from 14 residues. The germline CDR1 and CDR2 sequences are SGHRS and YFSETQ. The CDR3 region has the DNA TGCGCCAGCAGCTCCTCCGGGACAGGGGATAAAGCTTTCTTT. The encoded protein is CASSSSGTGDKAFF.

This clone was counted between two and nine times. The chain links TRBV7-9 to TRBJ1-4; 9 nucleotides agree with TRBD1. The CDR3 is 15 residues long. Germline V gene lookup returns CDR1 SEHNR and CDR2 FQNEAQ (reference sequence). Losses at the gene ends were 5 bases for V and 8 bases for J; bases not matched to a gene: 9. The CDR3 DNA reads TGTGCCAGCAGCACGACAGGGGGGCGGTTCGAAAAACTGTTTTTT. It encodes CASSTTGGRFEKLFF.